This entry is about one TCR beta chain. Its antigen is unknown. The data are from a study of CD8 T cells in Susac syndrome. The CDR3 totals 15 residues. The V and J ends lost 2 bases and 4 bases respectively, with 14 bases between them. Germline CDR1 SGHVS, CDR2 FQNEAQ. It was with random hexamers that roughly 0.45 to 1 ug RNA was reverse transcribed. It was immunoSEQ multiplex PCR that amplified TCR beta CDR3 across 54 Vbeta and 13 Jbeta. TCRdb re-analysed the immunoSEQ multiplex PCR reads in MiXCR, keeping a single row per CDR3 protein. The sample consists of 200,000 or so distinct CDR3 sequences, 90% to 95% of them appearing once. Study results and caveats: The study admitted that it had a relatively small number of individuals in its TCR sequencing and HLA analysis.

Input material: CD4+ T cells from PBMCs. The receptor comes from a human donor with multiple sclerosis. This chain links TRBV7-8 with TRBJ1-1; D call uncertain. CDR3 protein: CASSLRFLVFTEAFF. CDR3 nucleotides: TGTGCCAGCAGCTTAAGATTTCTGGTCTTCACTGAAGCTTTCTTT.